The 10 T cell receptor beta chains reported below all come from one sample, sequenced in a study of T cell changes during pregnancy in multiple sclerosis. Assay: immunoSEQ multiplex PCR; the TCRdb copy retains only in-frame clones and omits some. Of more than 60,000 clones listed, 80% to 95% are singletons. This material consisted of peripheral blood, taken in the second trimester of pregnancy. These TCRs come from a female donor with multiple sclerosis, enrolled in a pregnancy study.

The chain joins TRBV5-4 to TRBJ2-3; a possible D gene is TRBD1 (5 bases). V was shortened by 0 bases and J by 2 bases, with 10 bases between the two germline ends. The CDR3 has 15 amino acids. The germline CDR1 and CDR2 sequences are SGHNT and YYREEE (reference sequence). Written as DNA, the CDR3 is TGTGCCAGCAGCTTGGTAGGGGCTCACACAGATACGCAGTATTTT. Translated: CASSLVGAHTDTQYF.

The chain has TRBV7-9 and TRBJ2-7, with D possibly TRBD1 on 6 matching bases. The ends were cut back, 5 bases at V and 1 base at J, with 18 bases in the middle. Germline CDR1 SEHNR, CDR2 FQNEAQ (reference sequence). The CDR3 loop spans 16 amino acids. The DNA of the CDR3 is TGTGCCAGCAGCGCGCTTAGGACAGTTAAATCCTACGAGCAGTACTTC. Translated: CASSALRTVKSYEQYF.

This chain connects TRBV11-2 to TRBJ2-1; perhaps TRBD2 as D (6 bases). The germline V gene has CDR1 SGHAT and CDR2 FQNNGV. V lost 5 bases and J lost 8, with 19 bases in between. The CDR3 is 15 residues long. CDR3 amino acids: CASSQGLRLVDEQFF. Written as DNA, the CDR3 is TGTGCCAGCAGCCAGGGACTTCGGCTTGTGGATGAGCAGTTCTTC.

This chain uses TRBV19 with TRBJ2-7, with D possibly being TRBD1 (5 bases). The length of the CDR3 is 13 residues. The V end lost 5 bases, the J end lost 3 bases, and 11 bases lay between the germline ends. Germline assignment: CDR1 LNHDA and CDR2 SQIVND (reference sequence). CDR3 nucleotide sequence: TGTGCCAGTAGTCTTGGCCAGGGCTACGAGCAGTACTTC. Its protein is CASSLGQGYEQYF. The complete variable domain, with remaining parts taken from reference TRBV19 and TRBJ2-7, reads DGGITQSPKYLFRKEGQNVTLSCEQNLNHDAMYWYRQDPGQGLRLIYYSQIVNDFQKGDIAEGYSVSREKKESFPLTVTSAQKNPTAFYLCASSLGQGYEQYFGPGTRLTVT.

This clone was observed once. The DNA of the CDR3 is TGCAGCGCCGAAGGCAGAGGCACTGAAGCTTTCTTT. This translates into CSAEGRGTEAFF. This sequence joins TRBV29-1 and TRBJ1-1; D is uncertain. This CDR3 is 12 amino acids long. The germline V gene encodes CDR1 SQVTM and CDR2 ANQGSEA. Deletions cut 7 bases from V and 4 bases from J, with 13 bases between.

The CDR3 nucleotides read TGCGCCAGCAGCTTGGCCGAGGGTGTTAAAACTGAAGCTTTCTTT. It translates to CASSLAEGVKTEAFF. The V call is TRBV5-1, the J call TRBJ1-1; no firm D call. Germline V gene sequence: CDR1 SGHRS, CDR2 YFSETQ. CDR3 length: 15 residues. V gave up 0 bases and J gave up 5 bases, with 14 bases separating them.

The V and J genes are TRBV18 and TRBJ2-4; TRBD1 aligns across 11 bases. The CDR3 has 16 amino acids. Germline values: CDR1 KGHSH, CDR2 LQKENI. The V and J ends lost 0 bases and 3 bases, in that order; junction bases with no gene match: 1. The CDR3 nucleotides read TGTGCCAGCTCACCACCGGGACAGGGGGTCAAAAACATTCAGTACTTC. Protein sequence: CASSPPGQGVKNIQYF.

The CDR3 spells CASSHVGLAGAQRTQYF. The DNA for the CDR3 is TGTGCCAGCAGCCACGTGGGACTAGCGGGGGCGCAAAGGACCCAGTACTTC. The V call is TRBV7-2, the J call TRBJ2-5; TRBD2 aligns across 14 bases. Trimming cost V 5 bases and J 7 bases; bases outside gene matches: 12. This CDR3 region has 17 residues. Germline V gives CDR1 SGHTA, CDR2 FQGNSA.

The chain recombines TRBV7-9 with TRBJ2-3, with 9 bases identical to TRBD2. V was pared by 3 bases and J by 1 base, with 2 bases of the junction left unmatched. This CDR3 is 15 amino acids long. Germline V gives CDR1 SEHNR, CDR2 FQNEAQ (reference sequence). The CDR3 DNA reads as TGTGCCAGCAGCTTTCGACTAGCGGGCACAGATACGCAGTATTTT. It is translated as CASSFRLAGTDTQYF.

The V call is TRBV25-1, the J call TRBJ2-7, with D perhaps matching TRBD1 (6 bases). The CDR3 extends over 13 amino acids. The germline V gene has CDR1 MGHDK and CDR2 SYGVNS. V lost 4 bases to trimming and J lost 2 bases, with 9 bases between them. The DNA for the CDR3 is TGTGCCAGCAGTGGGACAGTCGCCTACGAGCAGTACTTC. It encodes CASSGTVAYEQYF.